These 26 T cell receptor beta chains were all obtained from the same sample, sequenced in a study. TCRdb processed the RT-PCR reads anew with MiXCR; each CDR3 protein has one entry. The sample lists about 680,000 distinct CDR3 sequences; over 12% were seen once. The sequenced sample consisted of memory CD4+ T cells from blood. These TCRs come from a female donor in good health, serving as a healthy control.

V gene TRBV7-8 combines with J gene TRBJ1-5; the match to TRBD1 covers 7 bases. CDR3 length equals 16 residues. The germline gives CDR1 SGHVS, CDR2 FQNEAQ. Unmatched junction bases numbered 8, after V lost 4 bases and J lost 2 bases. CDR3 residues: CASSSQGRFGNQPQHF. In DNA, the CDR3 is TGTGCCAGCAGCTCACAGGGGAGGTTCGGCAATCAGCCCCAGCATTTT.

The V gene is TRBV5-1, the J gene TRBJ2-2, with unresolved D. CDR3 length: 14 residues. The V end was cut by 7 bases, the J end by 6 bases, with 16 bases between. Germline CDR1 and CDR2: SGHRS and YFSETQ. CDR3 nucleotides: TGCGCCAGCGGCCCTTTGGCAGCATCCGGGGAGCTGTTTTTT. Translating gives CASGPLAASGELFF.

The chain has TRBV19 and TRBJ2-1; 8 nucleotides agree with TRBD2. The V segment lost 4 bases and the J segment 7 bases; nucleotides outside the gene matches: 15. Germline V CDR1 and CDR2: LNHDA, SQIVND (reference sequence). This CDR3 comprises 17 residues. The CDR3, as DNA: TGTGCCAGTAGTAACAGGCTAGCGGGTTTGGGGAAGAATGAGCAGTTCTTC. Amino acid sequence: CASSNRLAGLGKNEQFF.

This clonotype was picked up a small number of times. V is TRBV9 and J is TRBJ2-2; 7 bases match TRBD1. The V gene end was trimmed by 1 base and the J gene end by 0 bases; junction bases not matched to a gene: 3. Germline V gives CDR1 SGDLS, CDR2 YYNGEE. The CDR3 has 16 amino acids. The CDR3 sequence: CASSVRGTANTGELFF. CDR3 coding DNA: TGTGCCAGCAGCGTACGTGGGACAGCGAACACCGGGGAGCTGTTTTTT. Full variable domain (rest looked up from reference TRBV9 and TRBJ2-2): DSGVTQTPKHLITATGQRVTLRCSPRSGDLSVYWYQQSLDQGLQFLIQYYNGEERAKGNILERFSAQQFPDLHSELNLSSLELGDSALYFCASSVRGTANTGELFFGEGSRLTVL.

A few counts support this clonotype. CDR3 residues: CASSQGTTSGSTDTQYF. The CDR3 DNA is TGTGCCAGCAGCCAAGGTACAACTAGCGGGAGTACAGATACGCAGTATTTT. The chain is built from TRBV3-1 and TRBJ2-3, with 11 bases fitting TRBD2. Germline V CDR1 and CDR2: LGHDT, YNNKEL (reference sequence). This CDR3 contains 17 residues. V gave up 1 base and J gave up 3 bases; unmatched junction bases: 6.

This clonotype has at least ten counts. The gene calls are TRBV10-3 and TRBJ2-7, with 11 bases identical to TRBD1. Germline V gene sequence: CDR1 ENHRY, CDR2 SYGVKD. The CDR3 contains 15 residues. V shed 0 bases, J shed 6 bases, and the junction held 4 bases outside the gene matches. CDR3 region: CAISESGQGAVEQYF. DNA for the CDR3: TGTGCCATCAGTGAGTCAGGACAGGGGGCGGTCGAGCAGTACTTC.

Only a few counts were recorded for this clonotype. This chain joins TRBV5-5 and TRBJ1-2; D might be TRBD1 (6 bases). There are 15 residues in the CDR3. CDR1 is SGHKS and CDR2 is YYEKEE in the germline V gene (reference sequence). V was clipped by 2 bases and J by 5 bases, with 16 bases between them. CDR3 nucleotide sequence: TGTGCCAGCAGCTTCGTGCCAGGGGTCAATTATGGCTACACCTTC. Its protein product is CASSFVPGVNYGYTF.

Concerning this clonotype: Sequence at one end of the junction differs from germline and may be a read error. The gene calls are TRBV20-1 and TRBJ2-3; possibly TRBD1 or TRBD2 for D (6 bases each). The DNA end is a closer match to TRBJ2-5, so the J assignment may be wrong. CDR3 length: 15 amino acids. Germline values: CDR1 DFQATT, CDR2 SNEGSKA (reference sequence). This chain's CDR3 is CSAGDTPGAGETQYF. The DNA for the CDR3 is TGCAGTGCTGGAGACACACCGGGGGCAGGGGAGACCCAGTACTTC.

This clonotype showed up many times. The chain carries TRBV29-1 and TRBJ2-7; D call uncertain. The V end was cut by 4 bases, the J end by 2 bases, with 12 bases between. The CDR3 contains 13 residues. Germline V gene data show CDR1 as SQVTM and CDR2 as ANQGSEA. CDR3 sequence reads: CSVGADSTYEQYF. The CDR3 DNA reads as TGCAGCGTTGGGGCGGATTCCACCTACGAGCAGTACTTC.

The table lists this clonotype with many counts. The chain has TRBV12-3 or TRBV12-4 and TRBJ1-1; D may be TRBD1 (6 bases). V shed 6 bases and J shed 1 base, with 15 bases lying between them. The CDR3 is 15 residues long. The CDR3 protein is CASSFGRGANTEAFF. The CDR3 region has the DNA TGTGCCAGCAGCTTCGGCCGGGGGGCGAACACTGAAGCTTTCTTT.

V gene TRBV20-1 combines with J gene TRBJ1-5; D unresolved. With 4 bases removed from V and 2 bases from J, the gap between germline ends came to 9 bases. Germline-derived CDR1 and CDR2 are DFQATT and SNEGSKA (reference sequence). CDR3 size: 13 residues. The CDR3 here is CSANDGRNQPQHF. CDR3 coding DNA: TGCAGTGCTAACGACGGACGCAATCAGCCCCAGCATTTT.

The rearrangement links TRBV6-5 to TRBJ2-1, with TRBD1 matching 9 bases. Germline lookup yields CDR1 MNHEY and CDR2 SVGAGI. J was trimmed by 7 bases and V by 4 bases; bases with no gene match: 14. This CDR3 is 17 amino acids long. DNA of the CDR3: TGTGCCAGCAGTTTACCACCCACGGGACAGGGATTTAATGAGCAGTTCTTC. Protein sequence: CASSLPPTGQGFNEQFF.

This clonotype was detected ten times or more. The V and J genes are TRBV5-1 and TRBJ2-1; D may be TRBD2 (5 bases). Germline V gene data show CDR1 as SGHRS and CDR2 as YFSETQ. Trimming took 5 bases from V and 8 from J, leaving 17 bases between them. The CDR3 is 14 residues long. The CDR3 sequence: CASSVLAGGDEQFF. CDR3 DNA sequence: TGCGCCAGCAGTGTTTTGGCCGGAGGAGATGAGCAGTTCTTC.

CDR3 sequence reads: CASSQVGQRDHTDTQYF. The CDR3 DNA follows: TGTGCCAGCAGCCAAGTGGGGCAGCGGGATCACACAGATACGCAGTATTTT. The V gene is TRBV4-2, the J gene TRBJ2-3; 7 bases match TRBD2. This CDR3 is 17 amino acids long. The ends lost 1 base at V and 2 bases at J; junction bases unmatched: 9. Germline V lookup: CDR1 LGHNA, CDR2 YNFKEQ.

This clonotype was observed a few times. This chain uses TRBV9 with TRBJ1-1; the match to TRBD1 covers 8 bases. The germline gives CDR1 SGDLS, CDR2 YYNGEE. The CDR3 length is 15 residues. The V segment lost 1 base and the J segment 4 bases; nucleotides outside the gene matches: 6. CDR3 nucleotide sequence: TGTGCCAGCAGCGTACAGGGGGCTGAGGGCACTGAAGCTTTCTTT. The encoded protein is CASSVQGAEGTEAFF.

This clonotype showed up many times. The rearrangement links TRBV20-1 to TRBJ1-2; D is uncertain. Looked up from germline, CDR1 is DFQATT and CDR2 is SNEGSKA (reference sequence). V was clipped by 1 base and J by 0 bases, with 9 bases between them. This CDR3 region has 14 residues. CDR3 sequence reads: CSARAFGTNYGYTF. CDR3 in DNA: TGCAGTGCTAGAGCCTTTGGAACTAACTATGGCTACACCTTC.

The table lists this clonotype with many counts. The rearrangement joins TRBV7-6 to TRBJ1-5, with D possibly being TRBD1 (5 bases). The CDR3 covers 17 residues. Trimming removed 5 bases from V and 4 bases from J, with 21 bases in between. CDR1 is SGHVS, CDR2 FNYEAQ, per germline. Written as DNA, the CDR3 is TGTGCCAGCAGCCCGTTAATGGGGACTTCTGTAAATCAGCCCCAGCATTTT. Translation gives CASSPLMGTSVNQPQHF.

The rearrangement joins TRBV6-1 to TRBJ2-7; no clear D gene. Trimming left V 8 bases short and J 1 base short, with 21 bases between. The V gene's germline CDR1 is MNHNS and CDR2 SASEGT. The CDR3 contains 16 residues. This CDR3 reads CASRLAPTVASYEQYF. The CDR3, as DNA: TGTGCCAGCCGACTCGCCCCTACAGTTGCATCCTACGAGCAGTACTTC.

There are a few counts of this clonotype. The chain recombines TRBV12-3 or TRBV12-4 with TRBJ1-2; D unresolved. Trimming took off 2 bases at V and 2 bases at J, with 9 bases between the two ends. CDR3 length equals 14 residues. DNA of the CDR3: TGTGCCAGCAGTTTATTAGCAGCGAACTATGGCTACACCTTC. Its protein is CASSLLAANYGYTF.

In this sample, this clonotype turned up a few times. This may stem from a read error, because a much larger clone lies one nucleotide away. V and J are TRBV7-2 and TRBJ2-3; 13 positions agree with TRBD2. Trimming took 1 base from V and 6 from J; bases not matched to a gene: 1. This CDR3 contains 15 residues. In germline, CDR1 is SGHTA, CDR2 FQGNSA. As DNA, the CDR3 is TGTGCCAGCAGCTTAGTGACTAGCGGGAGGGATACGCAGTATTTT. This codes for CASSLVTSGRDTQYF.

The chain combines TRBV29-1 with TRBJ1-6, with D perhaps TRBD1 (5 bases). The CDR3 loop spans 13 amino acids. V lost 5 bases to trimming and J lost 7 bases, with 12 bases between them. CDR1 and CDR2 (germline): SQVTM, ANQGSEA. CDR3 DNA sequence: TGCAGCGTTCGGGAGCAGGGAAATTCACCCCTCCACTTT. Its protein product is CSVREQGNSPLHF.

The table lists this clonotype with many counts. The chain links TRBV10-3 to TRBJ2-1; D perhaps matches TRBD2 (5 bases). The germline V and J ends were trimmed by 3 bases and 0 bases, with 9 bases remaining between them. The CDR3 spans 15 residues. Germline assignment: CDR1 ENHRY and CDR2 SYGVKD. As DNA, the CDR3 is TGTGCCATCAGTGAAGGTCGGGACTCCTACAATGAGCAGTTCTTC. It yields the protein CAISEGRDSYNEQFF.

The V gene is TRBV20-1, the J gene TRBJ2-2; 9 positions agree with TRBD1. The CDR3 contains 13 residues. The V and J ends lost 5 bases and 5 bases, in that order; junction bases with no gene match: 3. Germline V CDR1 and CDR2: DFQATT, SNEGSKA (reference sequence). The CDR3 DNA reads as TGCAGTGCTCCCGGGACAGGGACCGGGGAGCTGTTTTTT. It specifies CSAPGTGTGELFF.

The CDR3 region is CASSSRDNVNQPQHF. In DNA, the CDR3 is TGTGCCAGCTCAAGCCGGGACAATGTAAATCAGCCCCAGCATTTT. The chain uses TRBV18 and TRBJ1-5; D might be TRBD1 (6 bases). Germline V CDR1 and CDR2: KGHSH, LQKENI. V lost 5 bases and J 4 bases, leaving 15 bases between the germline ends. This CDR3 is built from 15 residues. Full variable domain (remainder filled in from reference TRBV18 and TRBJ1-5): NAGVMQNPRHLVRRRGQEARLRCSPMKGHSHVYWYRQLPEEGLKFMVYLQKENIIDESGMPKERFSAEFPKEGPSILRIQQVVRGDSAAYFCASSSRDNVNQPQHFGDGTRLSIL.

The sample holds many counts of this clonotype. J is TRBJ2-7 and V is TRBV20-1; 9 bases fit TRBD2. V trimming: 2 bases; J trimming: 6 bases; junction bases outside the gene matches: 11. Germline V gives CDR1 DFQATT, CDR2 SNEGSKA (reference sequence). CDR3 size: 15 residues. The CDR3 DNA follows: TGCAGTGCTAGATTTAGCGGGAGCCCGTCGACCGAGCAGTACTTC. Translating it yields CSARFSGSPSTEQYF.

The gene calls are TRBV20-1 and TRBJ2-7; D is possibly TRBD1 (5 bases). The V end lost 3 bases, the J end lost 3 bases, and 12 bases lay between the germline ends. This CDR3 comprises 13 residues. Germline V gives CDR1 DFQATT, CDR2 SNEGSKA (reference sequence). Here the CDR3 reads CSARGHRLYEQYF. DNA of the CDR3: TGCAGTGCTAGGGGGCACCGGCTCTACGAGCAGTACTTC.